Listed below are T cell receptor beta chains from one sample, sequenced in a study of shared clonotypes between healthy human individuals. The method was immunoSEQ multiplex PCR; TCRdb's version includes in-frame clones alone and lacks a portion of them. This table holds roughly 2 million clones, 85% to 95% found once. The source material was naive CD4+ T cells sorted from blood. Receptor source: a young man in good health. Each CDR3 is given with its conserved first and last residue. A D gene is named only where the DNA matches it firmly. A row's size may be missing; if present it is once, few, many or a size class.

TRBJ2-7,.,TRBV10-1,once,CANRGGNEQYF,TGCGCCAACAGAGGCGGGAACGAGCAGTACTTC
TRBJ2-3,.,TRBV7-2,.,CASSLAGVNADTQYF,TGTGCCAGCAGCTTAGCAGGTGTTAACGCAGATACGCAGTATTTT
TRBJ2-5,.,TRBV18,.,CASRPLAISQETQYF,TGTGCCAGCCGCCCTCTAGCGATATCCCAAGAGACCCAGTACTTC
TRBJ1-5,TRBD1,TRBV2,.,CASRRNTGTVSNQPQHF,TGTGCCAGCAGACGAAACACAGGGACAGTTAGCAATCAGCCCCAGCATTTT
TRBJ2-1,TRBD2,TRBV5-6,.,CASSTWGGGPYNEQFF,TGTGCCAGCAGTACCTGGGGCGGGGGGCCCTACAATGAGCAGTTCTTC
TRBJ2-2,TRBD1,TRBV5-1,.,CASSSSGQLTGELFF,TGCGCCAGCAGCTCGTCGGGACAGCTCACCGGGGAGCTGTTTTTT
TRBJ2-7,.,TRBV18,.,CASSFDGGPYEQYF,TGTGCCAGCTCCTTCGACGGGGGGCCCTACGAGCAGTACTTC
TRBJ1-6,.,TRBV21-1,.,CASSKEGTAILSSYNSPLHF,TGTGCCAGCAGCAAAGAAGGGACAGCCATTTTGAGCTCCTATAATTCACCCCTCCACTTT
TRBJ1-2,.,TRBV5-4,.,CASSLQGSNYGYTF,TGTGCCAGCAGCTTGCAGGGGAGCAACTATGGCTACACCTTC
TRBJ1-1,.,TRBV28,.,CASSQTLAFF,TGTGCCAGCAGCCAAACACTAGCTTTCTTT
TRBJ1-5,.,TRBV6-5,.,CASSTTQNQPQHF,TGTGCCAGCAGTACCACTCAGAATCAGCCCCAGCATTTT
TRBJ1-1,.,TRBV7-8,.,CASSLVGLGTEAFF,TGTGCCAGCAGCTTAGTGGGCTTAGGCACTGAAGCTTTCTTT
TRBJ1-5,.,TRBV5-1,.,CASSLGQDQPQHF,TGCGCCAGCAGCTTGGGGCAGGATCAGCCCCAGCATTTT
TRBJ2-7,.,TRBV5-4,.,CASSSVPDYEQYF,TGTGCCAGCAGCTCCGTCCCCGACTACGAGCAGTACTTC
TRBJ1-2,.,TRBV30,.,CAWGRGDYGYTF,TGTGCCTGGGGCAGGGGAGACTATGGCTACACCTTC
TRBJ2-3,TRBD2,TRBV4-1,.,CASSQYWTSGSTDTQYF,TGCGCCAGCAGCCAATACTGGACTAGCGGGAGCACAGATACGCAGTATTTT
TRBJ1-3,.,TRBV9,.,CASRPGGNSGNTIYF,TGTGCCAGCAGGCCTGGGGGGAACTCTGGAAACACCATATATTTT
TRBJ2-3,.,TRBV10-3,.,CAISGGGGGSGTDTQYF,TGTGCCATCAGTGGAGGGGGAGGGGGCAGTGGGACAGATACGCAGTATTTT
TRBJ1-6,.,TRBV10-3,.,CAISESLGRGNSPLHF,TGTGCCATCAGTGAGTCGTTGGGCAGGGGCAATTCACCCCTCCACTTT
TRBJ2-7,.,TRBV19,.,CASSSGAYEQYF,TGTGCCAGTAGTAGTGGGGCCTACGAGCAGTACTTC
TRBJ1-1,TRBD1,TRBV4-2,.,CASSRQGARGMNTEAFF,TGTGCCAGCAGCCGACAGGGGGCCAGAGGGATGAACACTGAAGCTTTCTTT
TRBJ1-2,.,TRBV6-5,.,CASSRVGGSNYGYTF,TGTGCCAGCAGTCGAGTAGGGGGGTCTAACTATGGCTACACCTTC
TRBJ2-7,TRBD1,TRBV13,.,CASSYGTAREQYF,TGCGCCAGCAGCTACGGGACAGCGAGGGAGCAGTACTTC
TRBJ2-1,TRBD1,TRBV5-6,.,CASSLPGQVDNEQFF,TGTGCCAGCAGTTTGCCGGGACAGGTTGACAATGAGCAGTTCTTC
TRBJ2-7,.,TRBV9,.,CASSADWSGDRTYEQYF,TGTGCCAGCAGTGCCGATTGGTCGGGGGACAGAACCTACGAGCAGTACTTC
TRBJ1-6,.,TRBV10-3,.,CAISESGPNSPLHF,TGTGCCATCAGTGAGTCGGGCCCAAATTCACCCCTCCACTTT
TRBJ1-2,.,TRBV10-3,.,CAIFQDAGYGYTF,TGTGCCATTTTCCAGGACGCCGGGTATGGCTACACCTTC
TRBJ2-1,.,TRBV2,.,CASKGQSNEQFF,TGTGCCAGCAAAGGACAGTCCAATGAGCAGTTCTTC
TRBJ1-5,.,TRBV5-1,.,CASSLSGSNQPQHF,TGCGCCAGCAGCTTGAGCGGGAGCAATCAGCCCCAGCATTTT